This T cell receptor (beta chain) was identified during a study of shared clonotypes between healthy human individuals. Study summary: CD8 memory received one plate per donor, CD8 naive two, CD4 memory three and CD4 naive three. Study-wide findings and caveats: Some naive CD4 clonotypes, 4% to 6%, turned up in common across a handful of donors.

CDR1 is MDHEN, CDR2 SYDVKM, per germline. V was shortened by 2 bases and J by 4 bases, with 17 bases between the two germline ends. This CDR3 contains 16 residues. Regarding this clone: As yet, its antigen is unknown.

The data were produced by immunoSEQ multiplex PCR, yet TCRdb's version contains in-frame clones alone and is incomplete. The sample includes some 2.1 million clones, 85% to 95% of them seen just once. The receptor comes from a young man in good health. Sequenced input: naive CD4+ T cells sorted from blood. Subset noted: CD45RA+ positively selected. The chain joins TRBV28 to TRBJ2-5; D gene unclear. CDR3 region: CASSLIKARRGETQYF. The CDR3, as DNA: TGTGCCAGCAGTTTAATAAAGGCAAGGCGAGGAGAGACCCAGTACTTC.